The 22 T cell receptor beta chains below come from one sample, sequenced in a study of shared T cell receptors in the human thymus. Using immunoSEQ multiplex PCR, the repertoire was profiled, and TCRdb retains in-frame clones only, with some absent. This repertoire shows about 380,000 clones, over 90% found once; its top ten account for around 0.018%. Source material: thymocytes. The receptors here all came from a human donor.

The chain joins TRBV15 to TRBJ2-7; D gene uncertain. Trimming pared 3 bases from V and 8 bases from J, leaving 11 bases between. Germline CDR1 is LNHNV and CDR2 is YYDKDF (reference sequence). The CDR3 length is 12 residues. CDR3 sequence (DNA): TGTGCCACCAGCAGGAGCGAATCCCAGCAGTACTTC. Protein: CATSRSESQQYF. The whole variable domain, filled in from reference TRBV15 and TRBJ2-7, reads DAMVIQNPRYQVTQFGKPVTLSCSQTLNHNVMYWYQQKSSQAPKLLFHYYDKDFNNEADTPDNFQSRRPNTSFCFLDIRSPGLGDTAMYLCATSRSESQQYFGPGTRLTVT.

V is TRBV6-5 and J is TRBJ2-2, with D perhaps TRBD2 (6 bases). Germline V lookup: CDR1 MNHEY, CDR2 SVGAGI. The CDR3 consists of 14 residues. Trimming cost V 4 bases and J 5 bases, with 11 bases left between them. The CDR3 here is CASSCGMKTGELFF. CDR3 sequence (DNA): TGTGCCAGCAGTTGCGGGATGAAGACCGGGGAGCTGTTTTTT.

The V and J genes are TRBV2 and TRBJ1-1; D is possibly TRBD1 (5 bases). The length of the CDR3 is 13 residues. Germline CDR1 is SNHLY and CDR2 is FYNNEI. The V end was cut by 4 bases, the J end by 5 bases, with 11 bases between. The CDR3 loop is CASSVGVGTEAFF. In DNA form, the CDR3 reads TGTGCCAGCAGTGTAGGGGTTGGGACTGAAGCTTTCTTT.

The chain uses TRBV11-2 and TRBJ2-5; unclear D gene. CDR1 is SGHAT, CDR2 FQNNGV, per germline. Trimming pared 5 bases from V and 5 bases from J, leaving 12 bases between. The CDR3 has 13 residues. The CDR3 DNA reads TGTGCCAGCAGCCCACCAAACGGCGAGACCCAGTACTTC. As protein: CASSPPNGETQYF. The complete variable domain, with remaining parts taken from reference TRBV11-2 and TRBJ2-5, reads EAGVAQSPRYKIIEKRQSVAFWCNPISGHATLYWYQQILGQGPKLLIQFQNNGVVDDSQLPKDRFSAERLKGVDSTLKIQPAKLEDSAVYLCASSPPNGETQYFGPGTRLLVL.

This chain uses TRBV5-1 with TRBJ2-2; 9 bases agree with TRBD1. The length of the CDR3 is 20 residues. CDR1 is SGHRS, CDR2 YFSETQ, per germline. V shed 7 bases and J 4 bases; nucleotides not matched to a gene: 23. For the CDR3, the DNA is TGCGCCAGCCGCGACACGGACCCGGACAGGGGATCTTGTGGCACCGGGGAGCTGTTTTTT. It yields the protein CASRDTDPDRGSCGTGELFF.

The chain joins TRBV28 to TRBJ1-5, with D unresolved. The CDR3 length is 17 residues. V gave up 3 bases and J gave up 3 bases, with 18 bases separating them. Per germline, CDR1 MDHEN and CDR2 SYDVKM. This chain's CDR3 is CASSLGKDTSTNQPQHF. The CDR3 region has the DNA TGTGCCAGCAGTTTGGGTAAAGACACCTCGACCAATCAGCCCCAGCATTTT. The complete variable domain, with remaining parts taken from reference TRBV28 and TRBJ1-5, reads DVKVTQSSRYLVKRTGEKVFLECVQDMDHENMFWYRQDPGLGLRLIYFSYDVKMKEKGDIPEGYSVSREKKERFSLILESASTNQTSMYLCASSLGKDTSTNQPQHFGDGTRLSIL.

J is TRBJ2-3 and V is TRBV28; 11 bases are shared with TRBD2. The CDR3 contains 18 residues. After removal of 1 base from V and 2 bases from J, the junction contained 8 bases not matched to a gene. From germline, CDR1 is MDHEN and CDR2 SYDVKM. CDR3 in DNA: TGTGCCAGCAGTTTATATCCTAGCGGGAGGACCTTCACAGATACGCAGTATTTT. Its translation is CASSLYPSGRTFTDTQYF.

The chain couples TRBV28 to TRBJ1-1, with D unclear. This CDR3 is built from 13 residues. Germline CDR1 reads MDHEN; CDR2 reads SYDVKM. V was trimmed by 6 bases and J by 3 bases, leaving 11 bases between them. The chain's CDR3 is CASSPRGDTEAFF. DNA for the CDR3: TGTGCCAGCAGCCCTCGTGGTGACACTGAAGCTTTCTTT.

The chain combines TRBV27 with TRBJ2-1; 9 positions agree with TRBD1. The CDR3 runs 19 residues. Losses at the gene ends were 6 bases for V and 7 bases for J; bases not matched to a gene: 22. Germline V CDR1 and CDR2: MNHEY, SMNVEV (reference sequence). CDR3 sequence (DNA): TGTGCCAGCAGCACAACTCACCTACCGGACAGGGGTTATAGGAATGAGCAGTTCTTC. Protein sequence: CASSTTHLPDRGYRNEQFF.

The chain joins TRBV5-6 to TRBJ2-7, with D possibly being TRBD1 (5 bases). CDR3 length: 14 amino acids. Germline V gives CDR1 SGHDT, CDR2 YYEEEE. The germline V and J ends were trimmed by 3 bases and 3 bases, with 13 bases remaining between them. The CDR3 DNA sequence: TGTGCCAGCAGCTCCTACAGGAATTACTACGAGCAGTACTTC. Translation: CASSSYRNYYEQYF.

The chain's CDR3 is CASSLGPRRNEQFF. The CDR3 DNA sequence: TGTGCCAGCAGCTTAGGTCCGAGGAGGAATGAGCAGTTCTTC. The V and J genes are TRBV11-3 and TRBJ2-1, with a tentative D call TRBD2 (5 bases). V was pared by 1 base and J by 7 bases, with 11 bases between. Germline-derived CDR1 and CDR2 are SGHNT and YENEEA. There are 14 residues in the CDR3.

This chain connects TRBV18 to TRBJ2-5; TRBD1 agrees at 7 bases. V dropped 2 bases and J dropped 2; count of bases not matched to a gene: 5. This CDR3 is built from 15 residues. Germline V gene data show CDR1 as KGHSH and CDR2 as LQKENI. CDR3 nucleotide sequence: TGTGCCAGCTCACCATCGAACAGGGGTCAAGAGACCCAGTACTTC. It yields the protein CASSPSNRGQETQYF.

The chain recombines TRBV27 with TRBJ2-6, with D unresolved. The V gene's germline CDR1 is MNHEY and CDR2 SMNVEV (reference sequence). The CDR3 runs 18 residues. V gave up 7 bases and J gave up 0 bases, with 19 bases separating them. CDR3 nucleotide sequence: TGTGCCAGCAAATACTACACCGGACCGAGCTCTGGGGCCAACGTCCTGACTTTC. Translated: CASKYYTGPSSGANVLTF.

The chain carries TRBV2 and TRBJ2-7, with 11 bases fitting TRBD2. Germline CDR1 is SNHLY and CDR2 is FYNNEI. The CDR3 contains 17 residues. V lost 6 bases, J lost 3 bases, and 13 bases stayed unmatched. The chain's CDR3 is CASSPFLAGGLFYEQYF. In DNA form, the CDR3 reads TGTGCCAGCAGCCCATTCCTAGCGGGAGGTTTATTCTACGAGCAGTACTTC.

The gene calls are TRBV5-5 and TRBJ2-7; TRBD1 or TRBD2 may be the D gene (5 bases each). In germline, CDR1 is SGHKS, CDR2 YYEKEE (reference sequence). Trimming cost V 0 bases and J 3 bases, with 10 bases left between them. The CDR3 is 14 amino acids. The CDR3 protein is CASSLEDTSYEQYF. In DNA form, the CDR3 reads TGTGCCAGCAGCTTGGAGGACACTAGCTACGAGCAGTACTTC. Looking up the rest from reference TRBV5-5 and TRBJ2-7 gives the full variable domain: DAGVTQSPTHLIKTRGQQVTLRCSPISGHKSVSWYQQVLGQGPQFIFQYYEKEERGRGNFPDRFSARQFPNYSSELNVNALLLGDSALYLCASSLEDTSYEQYFGPGTRLTVT.

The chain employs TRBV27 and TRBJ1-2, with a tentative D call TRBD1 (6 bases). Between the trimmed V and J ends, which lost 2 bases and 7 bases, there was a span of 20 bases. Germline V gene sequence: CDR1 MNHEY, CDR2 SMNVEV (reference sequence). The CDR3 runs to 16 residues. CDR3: CASSLHHPRGRGGYTF. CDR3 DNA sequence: TGTGCCAGCAGTTTACACCATCCCCGGGGGCGTGGTGGCTACACCTTC.

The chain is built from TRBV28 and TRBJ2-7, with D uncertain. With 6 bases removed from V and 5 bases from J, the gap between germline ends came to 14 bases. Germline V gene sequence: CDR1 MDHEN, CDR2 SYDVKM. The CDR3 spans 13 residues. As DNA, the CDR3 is TGTGCCAGCAGACTTGTCGGGTTCCACGAGCAGTACTTC. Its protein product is CASRLVGFHEQYF.

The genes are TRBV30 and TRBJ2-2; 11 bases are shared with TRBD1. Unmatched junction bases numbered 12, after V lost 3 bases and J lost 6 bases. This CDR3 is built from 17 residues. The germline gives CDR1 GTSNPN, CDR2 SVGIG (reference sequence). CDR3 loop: CAWSPGGDRGSAGELFF. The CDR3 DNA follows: TGTGCCTGGAGCCCGGGAGGGGACAGGGGGTCCGCCGGGGAGCTGTTTTTT.

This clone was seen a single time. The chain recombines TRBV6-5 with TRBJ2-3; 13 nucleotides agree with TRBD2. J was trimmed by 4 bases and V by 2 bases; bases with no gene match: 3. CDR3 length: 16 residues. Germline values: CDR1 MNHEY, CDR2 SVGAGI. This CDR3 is CASSYTSGRASDTQYF. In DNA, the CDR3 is TGTGCCAGCAGTTACACTAGCGGGAGGGCCTCAGATACGCAGTATTTT.

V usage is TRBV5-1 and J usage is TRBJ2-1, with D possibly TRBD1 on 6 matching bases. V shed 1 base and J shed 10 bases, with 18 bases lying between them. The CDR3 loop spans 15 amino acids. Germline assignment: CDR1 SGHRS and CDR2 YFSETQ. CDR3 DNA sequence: TGCGCCAGCAGCTTGTTTGGGGGCCCTTACACCGAGCAGTTCTTC. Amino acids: CASSLFGGPYTEQFF.

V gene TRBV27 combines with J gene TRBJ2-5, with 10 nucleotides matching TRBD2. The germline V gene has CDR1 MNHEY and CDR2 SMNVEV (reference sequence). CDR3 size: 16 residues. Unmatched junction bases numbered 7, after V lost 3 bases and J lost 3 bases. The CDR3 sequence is CASSLKTSGREETQYF. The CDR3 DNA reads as TGTGCCAGCAGTTTGAAGACTAGCGGGCGAGAAGAGACCCAGTACTTC.

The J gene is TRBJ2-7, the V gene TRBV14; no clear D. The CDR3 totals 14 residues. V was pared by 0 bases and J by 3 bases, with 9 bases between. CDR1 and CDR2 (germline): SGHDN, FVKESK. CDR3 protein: CASSQDKSNYEQYF. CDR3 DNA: TGTGCCAGCAGCCAAGATAAGAGTAACTACGAGCAGTACTTC.